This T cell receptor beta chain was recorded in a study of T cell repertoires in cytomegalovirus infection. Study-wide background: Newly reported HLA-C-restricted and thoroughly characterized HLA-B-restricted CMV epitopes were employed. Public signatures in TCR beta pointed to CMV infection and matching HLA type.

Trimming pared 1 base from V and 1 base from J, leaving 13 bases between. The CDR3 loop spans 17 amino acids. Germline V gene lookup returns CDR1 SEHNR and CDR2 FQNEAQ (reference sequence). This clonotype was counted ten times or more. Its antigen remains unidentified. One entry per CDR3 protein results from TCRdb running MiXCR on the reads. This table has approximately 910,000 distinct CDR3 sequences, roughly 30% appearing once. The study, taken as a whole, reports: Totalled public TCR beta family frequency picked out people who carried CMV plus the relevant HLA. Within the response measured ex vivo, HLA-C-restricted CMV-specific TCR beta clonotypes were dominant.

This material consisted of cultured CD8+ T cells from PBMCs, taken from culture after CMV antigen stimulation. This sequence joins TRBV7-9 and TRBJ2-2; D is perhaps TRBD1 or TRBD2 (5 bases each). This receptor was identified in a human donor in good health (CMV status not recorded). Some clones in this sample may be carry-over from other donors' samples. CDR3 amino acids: CASSLGPGTENTGELFF. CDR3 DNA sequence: TGTGCCAGCAGCTTAGGACCCGGGACGGAGAACACCGGGGAGCTGTTTTTT.